This TCR beta chain was recovered during a study of OX40 agonist ivuxolimab in advanced cancers. This clone occurred once. Its antigen is not known. The same CDR3 can be traced to other DNA sequences in this sample. Study results and caveats: The antigens recognized by the expanded peripheral T cells, that is their antigen specificity, were not determined. At 0.1 to 3.0 mg/kg and by week 6, CD4+ and CD8+ T cells in the blood had expanded clonally. The study found that CD8+ T cells averaged more expanded clones than CD4+.

Germline V gives CDR1 MNHEY, CDR2 SMNVEV (reference sequence). V lost 7 bases to trimming and J lost 4 bases, with 17 bases between them. This CDR3 comprises 14 residues. TCRdb's table, derived via immunoSEQ multiplex PCR, lists solely in-frame clones and lacks some. The data show tens of thousands of clones, approximately 85% seen once. This sequence joins TRBV27 and TRBJ2-7, with D possibly being TRBD1 (6 bases). Sequencing used CD4+ or CD8+ T cells sorted from blood, obtained in a trial of the OX40 agonist ivuxolimab. This clonotype originated in an adult with an advanced solid tumor such as melanoma, head and neck, liver or kidney cancer. The CDR3 DNA is TGTGCCAGCACCTTCACAGGGACGGGTTACGAGCAGTACTTC. It yields the protein CASTFTGTGYEQYF.